The 8 T cell receptor beta chains given below trace back to one sample, sequenced in a study of blood T cells in healthy people across ages. With a J-beta primer mix and a sample-barcoded 5' primer, a second PCR ran about 7 to 11 cycles. Each CDR3 protein gets one entry after TCRdb re-called the 5' RACE reads with MiXCR. Altogether about 800,000 distinct CDR3 sequences are present, around 25% being singletons, with the ten largest covering approximately 3.7%. These data also featured in a second study, about T cells of mothers and their children.

Sequenced sample: blood. The receptors shown here come from a boy younger than 18 in good health.

CDR3 region: CASSLLGKDAGELFF. The DNA of the CDR3 is TGTGCCAGCAGTTTACTGGGGAAGGACGCCGGGGAGCTGTTTTTT. The genes are TRBV12-3 or TRBV12-4 and TRBJ2-2; unclear D gene. The CDR3 covers 15 residues. The germline V and J ends were trimmed by 2 bases and 6 bases, with 13 bases remaining between them.

The chain is built from TRBV7-8 and TRBJ1-6; no clear D. V was trimmed by 5 bases and J by 4 bases, leaving 15 bases between them. This CDR3 has 16 residues. Germline CDR1 is SGHVS and CDR2 is FQNEAQ. CDR3 in amino acids: CASSTTKAGYNSPLHF. DNA of the CDR3: TGTGCCAGCAGCACCACAAAGGCGGGATATAATTCACCCCTCCACTTT.

The CDR3 DNA follows: TGTGCCCCTCAATCAGCGGCCCTCTGGAACACCGGGGAGCTGTTTTTT. Protein: CAPQSAALWNTGELFF. This sequence joins TRBV24-1 and TRBJ2-2; D may be TRBD2 (5 bases). The CDR3 covers 16 residues. The germline gives CDR1 KGHDR, CDR2 SFDVKD. V was pared by 12 bases and J by 1 base, with 20 bases between.

DNA for the CDR3: TGTGCCAGCAGCGTACAAGCAGGAGACTATGGCTACACCTTC. Translated: CASSVQAGDYGYTF. This sequence joins TRBV9 and TRBJ1-2; D not certain. In germline, CDR1 is SGDLS, CDR2 YYNGEE. The CDR3 extends over 14 amino acids. V was trimmed by 1 base and J by 3 bases, leaving 10 bases between them.

The J gene is TRBJ2-7, the V gene TRBV20-1, with TRBD2 matching over 7 bases. V shed 3 bases, J shed 2 bases, and the junction held 7 bases outside the gene matches. In germline, CDR1 is DFQATT, CDR2 SNEGSKA (reference sequence). CDR3 length: 14 residues. The CDR3 loop is CSARGGERTYEQYF. The DNA for the CDR3 is TGCAGTGCTAGGGGGGGGGAGAGAACCTACGAGCAGTACTTC.

This clonotype was seen more than once but under ten times. This likely comes from a read error, as the CDR3 has no conserved phenylalanine or tryptophan at its end. The rearrangement links TRBV20-1 to TRBJ2-5; D gene uncertain. The germline gives CDR1 DFQATT, CDR2 SNEGSKA (reference sequence). The CDR3 runs 13 residues. The germline V and J ends were trimmed by 1 base and 5 bases, with 11 bases remaining between them. The CDR3 coding sequence is TGCAGTGCTAGAGGGAATAAGGGCGAGACCCAGTACGTC. This sequence encodes CSARGNKGETQYV.

This clonotype was seen a handful of times. The rearrangement uses TRBV7-2 and TRBJ2-7; 9 bases align to TRBD2. The V gene end was trimmed by 5 bases and the J gene end by 0 bases; junction bases not matched to a gene: 5. This CDR3 is built from 15 residues. Germline CDR1 is SGHTA and CDR2 is FQGNSA. The CDR3 loop is CASSTSGRSSYEQYF. For the CDR3, the DNA is TGTGCCAGCAGCACTAGCGGGCGTAGCTCCTACGAGCAGTACTTC.

The gene calls are TRBV12-3 or TRBV12-4 and TRBJ1-4; TRBD1 matches at 7 bases. The trim removed 2 bases at V and 7 bases at J, leaving 4 bases unmatched. CDR3 length equals 14 residues. CDR3 sequence (DNA): TGTGCCAGCAGTTTAATGGACAGGATTGAAAAACTGTTTTTT. It yields the protein CASSLMDRIEKLFF.